Reported below is one T cell receptor beta chain. Deletions cut 2 bases from V and 3 bases from J, with 14 bases between. CDR1 SQVTM and CDR2 ANQGSEA come from the germline V gene. The CDR3 is 15 residues long. Preparing the TCRbeta library involved the use of unique molecular identifiers. MiXCR, applied by TCRdb to the PCR reads, yields one record per CDR3 protein. This repertoire shows 450,000 to 600,000 distinct CDR3 sequences, about 17% found once; its top ten account for more than 2.5%. The entry originates in a study of T-cell reconstitution after alpha-beta-depleted transplantation in children.

This TCR was recovered from a human donor who donated a stem cell graft to a child with acute lymphoblastic leukemia. This rearrangement joins TRBV29-1 to TRBJ2-1; D might be TRBD1 or TRBD2, each matching 5 bases. This specimen was PBMCs from the stem cell graft donor, taken from the stem cell graft. The CDR3 DNA reads TGCAGCGTTGAACCGGGGCTAGGGGACTACAATGAGCAGTTCTTC. Protein: CSVEPGLGDYNEQFF.